This TCR beta chain was captured in a study of blood T cell repertoires in COVID-19. Across the whole study: Collection of acute and convalescent COVID-19 samples took place in the United States, Italy and Spain.

Those enrolled in Seattle joined during active infection and were followed longitudinally afterward. Authors' processing steps: Reference gene primer amplification gave nucleated cell count estimates. Clones were read by immunoSEQ multiplex PCR, and TCRdb kept only the in-frame ones, dropping some. V and J calls and clone size are as listed in that table; D and trimming were resolved from the DNA. The sample lists 130,000 or so clones; about 89% were seen once. This CDR3 is 17 amino acids long. Germline-derived CDR1 and CDR2 are KGHSH and LQKENI. Trimming cost V 4 bases and J 0 bases, with 19 bases left between them.

This clonotype was sampled from a man aged 60 to 69 with COVID-19, enrolled during active disease. V and J are TRBV18 and TRBJ2-7, with D unclear. The sequenced sample was peripheral blood. The DNA for the CDR3 is TGTGCCAGCTCACTGAGTAGCTTCTCGCTTAGCTCCTACGAGCAGTACTTC. Protein: CASSLSSFSLSSYEQYF.